The 27 T cell receptor beta chains given below trace back to one sample, sequenced in a study of identical twins. TCRdb ran MiXCR on the 5' RACE reads and lists one entry per CDR3 protein. Among roughly 720,000 distinct CDR3 sequences listed, approximately 18% were seen once. These data also formed part of another study, on T cells expressing NK-cell markers.

Material for sequencing was PBMCs. These receptors came from a woman aged 18-29 years in good health.

CDR3 coding DNA: TGCGCCAGCAGCCAAGAAGGGGATTATAATGAGCAGTTCTTC. It is translated as CASSQEGDYNEQFF. The gene calls are TRBV4-3 and TRBJ2-1; TRBD1 is a possible D gene (5 bases). Germline V gene sequence: CDR1 LGHNA, CDR2 YSLEER. Trimming stripped 0 bases from V and 7 bases from J, with 10 bases between. The CDR3 length is 14 residues.

This clonotype was detected a few times. CDR3 in DNA: TGCAGTGCCGCCGGCTATGAGCAGTTCTTC. This encodes CSAAGYEQFF. This sequence joins TRBV20-1 and TRBJ2-1; D not resolved. V was cut by 6 bases and J by 8 bases, with 8 bases left in between. Germline CDR1 DFQATT, CDR2 SNEGSKA (reference sequence). The CDR3 contains 10 residues.

In this sample, this clonotype turned up many times. The chain joins TRBV4-2 to TRBJ2-2, with D perhaps matching TRBD2 (6 bases). Germline V lookup: CDR1 LGHNA, CDR2 YNFKEQ. This CDR3 is built from 15 residues. V lost 1 base, J lost 7 bases, and 13 bases lay in between. CDR3 sequence reads: CASSQASGVDGELFF. The CDR3, as DNA: TGTGCCAGCAGCCAAGCTTCGGGGGTGGACGGGGAGCTGTTTTTT.

In this sample, this clonotype turned up a few times. J is TRBJ2-2 and V is TRBV12-3 or TRBV12-4; D is ambiguous. V shed 2 bases and J shed 3 bases, with 13 bases lying between them. CDR3 size: 16 residues. The CDR3 DNA reads TGTGCCAGCAGTTTATCCCTTCGGATCTACACCGGGGAGCTGTTTTTT. The encoded protein is CASSLSLRIYTGELFF.

The chain employs TRBV5-1 and TRBJ2-5; perhaps TRBD2 as D (7 bases). Between the trimmed V and J ends, which lost 1 base and 1 base, there was a span of 23 bases. This CDR3 comprises 19 residues. Germline CDR1 SGHRS, CDR2 YFSETQ. The CDR3 here is CASSLRAGPSGGFQETQYF. CDR3 coding DNA: TGCGCCAGCAGCTTGAGGGCAGGACCGTCGGGGGGCTTCCAAGAGACCCAGTACTTC.

As concerns this clonotype: An end of the junction does not agree with germline; a read error may underlie this. The rearrangement uses TRBV7-9 and TRBJ2-2; D is uncertain. The CDR3 is 12 residues long. CDR1 and CDR2 from the germline V gene are SEHNR and FQNEAQ (reference sequence). As DNA, the CDR3 is TGTGCCAGCAACTTAAACACCGGGGAGCTGTTTTTT. As protein: CASNLNTGELFF. Using reference TRBV7-9 and TRBJ2-2 for the parts outside the CDR3, the full variable domain is DTGVSQNPRHKITKRGQNVTFRCDPISEHNRLYWYRQTLGQGPEFLTYFQNEAQLEKSRLLSDRFSAERPKGSFSTLEIQRTEQGDSAMYLCASNLNTGELFFGEGSRLTVL.

A few counts support this clonotype. V is TRBV6-1 and J is TRBJ2-7; a possible D gene is TRBD2 (5 bases). V dropped 5 bases and J dropped 2 bases, with 16 bases sitting between them. The CDR3 sequence is 15 residues long. The germline V gene has CDR1 MNHNS and CDR2 SASEGT. The CDR3 bases are TGTGCCAGCAGTCCAGCCATCACCGGGGCCTACGAGCAGTACTTC. Translating it yields CASSPAITGAYEQYF.

This clonotype showed up just a few times. The chain uses TRBV12-3 or TRBV12-4 and TRBJ1-1; 10 positions match TRBD1. V was pared by 3 bases and J by 5 bases, with 3 bases of the junction left unmatched. The CDR3 runs to 14 residues. CDR3 region: CASSLTGGETEAFF. CDR3 nucleotide sequence: TGTGCCAGCAGTTTGACAGGGGGCGAGACTGAAGCTTTCTTT.

This clonotype has only a few counts. V gene TRBV7-6 combines with J gene TRBJ2-1; D not certain. V was shortened by 3 bases and J by 4 bases, with 19 bases between the two germline ends. The CDR3 is 17 residues long. Germline values: CDR1 SGHVS, CDR2 FNYEAQ. The CDR3 reads CASSFRAMVGGYNEQFF. The CDR3, as DNA: TGTGCCAGCAGCTTTCGAGCGATGGTGGGCGGATACAATGAGCAGTTCTTC.

This clonotype has a handful of counts. CDR3 nucleotide sequence: TGTGCCAGCAGAATTTCCGGTACCCATAACTATGGCTACACCTTC. This sequence encodes CASRISGTHNYGYTF. The gene calls are TRBV7-2 and TRBJ1-2; no firm D call. In germline, CDR1 is SGHTA, CDR2 FQGNSA. V was trimmed by 6 bases and J by 1 base, leaving 15 bases between them. The CDR3 spans 15 residues.

The rearrangement links TRBV7-6 to TRBJ2-1, with 7 bases aligning to TRBD2. Germline V gene sequence: CDR1 SGHVS, CDR2 FNYEAQ. With V trimmed by 5 bases and J by 3 bases, 7 bases remained unmatched. The CDR3 runs 15 residues. CDR3 bases: TGTGCCAGCAGCCCCCCTAGCGGTGGCTACAATGAGCAGTTCTTC. This sequence encodes CASSPPSGGYNEQFF.

The V call is TRBV9, the J call TRBJ2-1; 11 nucleotides line up with TRBD2. This CDR3 has 16 amino acids. Trimming took 0 bases from V and 11 from J; bases not matched to a gene: 10. Per the germline V gene, CDR1 is SGDLS and CDR2 is YYNGEE. CDR3 in DNA: TGTGCCAGCAGCGTAGATGTAGCGGGGGGGCCTGAGAAGCAGTTCTTC. Translated, it gives CASSVDVAGGPEKQFF.

The rearrangement uses TRBV6-2 or TRBV6-3 and TRBJ2-2; TRBD2 matches at 7 bases. Germline trimming cut 3 bases from V and 5 bases from J; bases unmatched to any gene: 6. The V gene's germline CDR1 is MNHEY and CDR2 SVGEGT. The CDR3 runs 15 residues. The CDR3: CASSYIPAGTGELFF. CDR3 DNA: TGTGCCAGCAGTTATATTCCAGCGGGAACCGGGGAGCTGTTTTTT.

The chain employs TRBV3-1 and TRBJ2-7, with no clear D. The CDR3 extends over 13 amino acids. CDR1 and CDR2 from the germline V gene are LGHDT and YNNKEL (reference sequence). Trimming took 0 bases from V and 8 from J, leaving 11 bases between them. CDR3 loop: CASSQERTLQQYF. The CDR3 bases are TGTGCCAGCAGCCAAGAGAGGACCCTACAGCAGTACTTC.

V gene TRBV3-1 combines with J gene TRBJ2-7; unclear D gene. In germline, CDR1 is LGHDT, CDR2 YNNKEL (reference sequence). V lost 2 bases, J lost 5 bases, and 16 bases lay in between. This CDR3 comprises 15 residues. CDR3 amino acids: CASSQSALIENEQYF. The CDR3 DNA is TGTGCCAGCAGCCAATCGGCCCTGATAGAAAACGAGCAGTACTTC.

This clonotype was observed once. The CDR3 coding sequence is TGTGCCAGCAGTTACTACAAGGATCAGGGAGGTAGCAATCAGCCCCAGCATTTT. Its translation: CASSYYKDQGGSNQPQHF. V usage is TRBV6-8 and J usage is TRBJ1-5; TRBD1 is a possible D gene (5 bases). V was trimmed by 1 base and J by 0 bases, leaving 16 bases between them. CDR1 is MNHGY, CDR2 SAAAGT, per germline. This CDR3 has 18 amino acids.

This clonotype has at least ten counts. The chain links TRBV12-3 or TRBV12-4 to TRBJ1-3; no definite D call. The CDR3 runs to 14 residues. The V end lost 6 bases, the J end lost 0 bases, and 9 bases lay between the germline ends. CDR3 in DNA: TGTGCCAGCAGCTTCGGGTCCTCTGGAAACACCATATATTTT. It codes for CASSFGSSGNTIYF.

Only a few counts were recorded for this clonotype. The rearrangement links TRBV2 to TRBJ2-1; D is undetermined. Germline V lookup: CDR1 SNHLY, CDR2 FYNNEI. There are 15 residues in the CDR3. Trimming stripped 2 bases from V and 0 bases from J, with 8 bases between. The CDR3 bases are TGTGCCAGCAGTGAAATTGGATACTCCTACAATGAGCAGTTCTTC. It translates to CASSEIGYSYNEQFF.

The CDR3 spells CATSRTPGPYNEQFF. The DNA of the CDR3 is TGTGCCACCAGCAGAACCCCGGGACCCTACAATGAGCAGTTCTTC. The rearrangement uses TRBV15 and TRBJ2-1; tentatively, D is TRBD1 or TRBD2 (5 bases each). The CDR3 runs 15 residues. Germline V gene sequence: CDR1 LNHNV, CDR2 YYDKDF (reference sequence). V was clipped by 2 bases and J by 2 bases, with 10 bases between them.

J is TRBJ2-3 and V is TRBV20-1, with D unresolved. CDR3 length: 13 amino acids. Looked up from germline, CDR1 is DFQATT and CDR2 is SNEGSKA (reference sequence). V was clipped by 6 bases and J by 8 bases, with 18 bases between them. The DNA for the CDR3 is TGCAGTGCAACGAGGCACGTTGTGGGTACGCAGTATTTT. This sequence encodes CSATRHVVGTQYF.

This clonotype has a handful of counts. CDR3 sequence (DNA): TGTGCCAGCAGCCCCAAGACTAGCGGGGAGTACCAAGAGACCCAGTACTTC. It yields the protein CASSPKTSGEYQETQYF. The chain links TRBV7-9 to TRBJ2-5; the match to TRBD2 covers 11 bases. This CDR3 spans 17 amino acids. Losses at the gene ends were 5 bases for V and 0 bases for J; bases not matched to a gene: 8. The germline gives CDR1 SEHNR, CDR2 FQNEAQ (reference sequence).

This clonotype was picked up a small number of times. CDR3 loop: CASGAGSYNEKLFF. The CDR3 DNA sequence: TGTGCCAGCGGGGCCGGATCTTATAATGAAAAACTGTTTTTT. The V and J genes are TRBV6-1 and TRBJ1-4; the D gene is possibly TRBD1 (5 bases). Trimming pared 8 bases from V and 4 bases from J, leaving 14 bases between. The CDR3 runs 14 residues. Germline CDR1 reads MNHNS; CDR2 reads SASEGT.

This clonotype showed up just a few times. The chain uses TRBV20-1 and TRBJ2-3; TRBD2 agrees at 7 bases. This CDR3 contains 13 residues. Germline V lookup: CDR1 DFQATT, CDR2 SNEGSKA (reference sequence). With 5 bases clipped from V and 2 bases from J, the junction kept 4 bases outside the gene matches. CDR3 sequence: CSAGRALTDTQYF. The CDR3 coding sequence is TGCAGTGCTGGGAGGGCCCTCACAGATACGCAGTATTTT.

This clonotype was detected a few times. The chain links TRBV6-5 to TRBJ2-1; TRBD2 is a possible D gene (6 bases). With 2 bases removed from V and 10 bases from J, the gap between germline ends came to 12 bases. This CDR3 contains 13 residues. Germline loops: CDR1 MNHEY, CDR2 SVGAGI. CDR3 amino acids: CASSYLVEGEQFF. CDR3 bases: TGTGCCAGCAGTTACCTCGTGGAGGGGGAGCAGTTCTTC.

Only a few counts were recorded for this clonotype. CDR3 residues: CASSGTRGAEQFF. The CDR3 region has the DNA TGTGCCAGCAGCGGGACTAGGGGTGCTGAGCAGTTCTTC. The V and J genes are TRBV9 and TRBJ2-1; 7 positions match TRBD2. Trimming removed 3 bases from V and 9 bases from J; junction bases left unmatched: 6. CDR1 and CDR2 (germline): SGDLS, YYNGEE. The CDR3 sequence is 13 residues long.

The rearrangement links TRBV24-1 to TRBJ2-1, with D perhaps matching TRBD1 or TRBD2 (5 bases each). CDR3 length equals 15 residues. V shed 9 bases and J shed 2 bases, with 16 bases lying between them. The germline V gene has CDR1 KGHDR and CDR2 SFDVKD. CDR3 amino acids: CATVGGSAAYNEQFF. Here the CDR3 DNA reads TGTGCCACCGTTGGGGGAAGCGCAGCCTACAATGAGCAGTTCTTC.

There are a few counts of this clonotype. The chain carries TRBV12-3 or TRBV12-4 and TRBJ1-1; D possibly corresponds to TRBD1 (6 bases). The CDR3 contains 16 residues. Trimming took 4 bases from V and 1 from J, leaving 16 bases between them. The CDR3 sequence is CASSWPTRGGNTEAFF. The CDR3 DNA follows: TGTGCCAGCAGTTGGCCGACCAGGGGAGGGAACACTGAAGCTTTCTTT.